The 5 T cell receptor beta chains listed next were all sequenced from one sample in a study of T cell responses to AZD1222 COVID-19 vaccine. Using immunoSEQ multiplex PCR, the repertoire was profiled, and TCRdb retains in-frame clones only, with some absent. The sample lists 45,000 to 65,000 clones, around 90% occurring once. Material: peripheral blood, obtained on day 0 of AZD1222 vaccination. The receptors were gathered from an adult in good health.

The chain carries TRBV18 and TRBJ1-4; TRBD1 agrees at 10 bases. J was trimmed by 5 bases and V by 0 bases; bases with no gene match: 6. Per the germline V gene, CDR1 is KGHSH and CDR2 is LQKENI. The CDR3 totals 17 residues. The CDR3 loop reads CASSPPNPTGGNEKLFF. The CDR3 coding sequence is TGTGCCAGCTCACCACCGAACCCGACAGGGGGCAATGAAAAACTGTTTTTT.

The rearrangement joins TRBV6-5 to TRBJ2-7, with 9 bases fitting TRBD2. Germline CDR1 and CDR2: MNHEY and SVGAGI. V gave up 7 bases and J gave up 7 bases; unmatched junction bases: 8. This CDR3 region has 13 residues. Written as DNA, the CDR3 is TGTGCCAGCATCCGAGGGCGGGGGGGAGAGCAGTACTTC. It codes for CASIRGRGGEQYF.

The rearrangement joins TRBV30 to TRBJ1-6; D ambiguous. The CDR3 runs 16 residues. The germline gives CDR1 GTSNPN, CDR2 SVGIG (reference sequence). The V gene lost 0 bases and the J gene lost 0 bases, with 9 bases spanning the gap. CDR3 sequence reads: CAWSVLGSSYNSPLHF. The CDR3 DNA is TGTGCCTGGAGTGTACTGGGGAGCTCCTATAATTCACCCCTCCACTTT.

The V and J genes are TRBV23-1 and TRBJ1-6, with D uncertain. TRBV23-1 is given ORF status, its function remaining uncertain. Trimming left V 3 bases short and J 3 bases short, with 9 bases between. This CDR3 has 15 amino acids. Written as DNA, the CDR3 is TGCGCCAGCAGTCAGTCCCACGACTATAATTCACCCCTCCACTTT. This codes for CASSQSHDYNSPLHF.

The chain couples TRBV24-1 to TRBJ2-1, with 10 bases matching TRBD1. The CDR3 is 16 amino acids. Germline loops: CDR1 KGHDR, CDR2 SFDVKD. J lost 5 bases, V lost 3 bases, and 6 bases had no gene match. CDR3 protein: CATSDKTGGTHNEQFF. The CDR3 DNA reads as TGTGCCACCAGTGATAAGACAGGGGGCACCCACAATGAGCAGTTCTTC.